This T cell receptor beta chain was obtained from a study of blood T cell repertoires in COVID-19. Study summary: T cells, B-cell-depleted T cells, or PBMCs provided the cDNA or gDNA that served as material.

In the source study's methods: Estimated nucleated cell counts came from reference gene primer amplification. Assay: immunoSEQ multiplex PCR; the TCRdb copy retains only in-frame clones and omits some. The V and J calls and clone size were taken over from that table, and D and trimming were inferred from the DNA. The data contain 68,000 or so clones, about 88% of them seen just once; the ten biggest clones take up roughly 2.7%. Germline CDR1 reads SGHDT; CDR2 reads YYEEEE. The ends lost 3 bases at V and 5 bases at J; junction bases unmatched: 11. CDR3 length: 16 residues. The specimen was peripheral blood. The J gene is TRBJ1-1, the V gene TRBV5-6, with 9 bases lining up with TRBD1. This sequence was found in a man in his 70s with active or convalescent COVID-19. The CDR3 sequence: CASSSDRGSTRTEAFF. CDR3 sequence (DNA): TGTGCCAGCAGCTCGGACAGGGGCTCTACAAGGACTGAAGCTTTCTTT.